This paragraph covers one T cell receptor (beta chain) sequence. No antigen is known for it. TCRdb keeps only in-frame clones here, not all; method: immunoSEQ multiplex PCR. The data show approximately 82,000 clones, with about 87% seen just once and less than 2% held by the top ten. The V and J ends lost 1 base and 5 bases, in that order; junction bases with no gene match: 4. The CDR3 has 16 residues. Germline assignment: CDR1 LGHNT and CDR2 FRNRAP. This entry belongs to a study of siplizumab effects on memory and regulatory T cells. Findings of the study overall: Memory cells that were CD4+ and unstimulated gave rise to alloreactive sequences, which siplizumab significantly reduced. Of the alloreactive clones, only a minor fraction mapped to unstimulated subsets. Apparently more diverse than memory cells, naive T cells also seemed major alloresponse contributors. Roughly 80-95% of proliferating CD4+ or CD8+ clones lacked a naive or memory phenotype that could be assigned.

This sequence joins TRBV12-5 and TRBJ2-5; 13 bases are a match to TRBD2. The sample consisted of Tregs sorted from blood. The sequence came from a human donor in good health. CDR3 protein: CASGLGLAGGWETQYF. The CDR3 DNA sequence: TGTGCTAGTGGTTTGGGACTAGCGGGGGGATGGGAGACCCAGTACTTC.